These T cell receptor beta chains were read from a single sample in a study of T cells in Graves' hyperthyroidism and ophthalmopathy. Each CDR3 protein is one row after TCRdb ran MiXCR on the multiplex PCR reads. The profile shows just under 750,000 distinct CDR3 sequences, around a third of them singletons. The sample comprised blood. Receptors were obtained from a woman aged 40 to 50 with Graves' hyperthyroidism. CDR3s leave out the opening cysteine and the closing phenylalanine or tryptophan.

cdr3_aa: AINTGGSFDEQF
v_call: TRBV10-3

cdr3_aa: ASSLVARWTGYT
v_call: TRBV7-2

cdr3_aa: ASSHRDNSYEQY
v_call: TRBV7-9

cdr3_aa: SAMSHSVRTEAF
v_call: TRBV20-1

cdr3_aa: ASSERFDRDRYGYT
v_call: TRBV12-3/TRBV12-4

cdr3_aa: ASSYFGQGNQPQH
v_call: TRBV6-6

cdr3_aa: AGSLGRGRWTEAF
v_call: TRBV7-9

cdr3_aa: SALRERKETQY
v_call: TRBV20-1

cdr3_aa: SARSANTEAF
v_call: TRBV20-1

cdr3_aa: ATSESTGTSLETQY
v_call: TRBV24-1

cdr3_aa: ASSLGSQVGQPQH
v_call: TRBV7-6

cdr3_aa: AISAQGGTEA
v_call: TRBV10-3

cdr3_aa: SANYETGGNEQY
v_call: TRBV20-1

cdr3_aa: SARTTAWTNNSPLH
v_call: TRBV20-1

cdr3_aa: AISERVSTEAF
v_call: TRBV10-3

cdr3_aa: ASSEALRGDTQY
v_call: TRBV2

cdr3_aa: ASSSFSRQETQY
v_call: TRBV6-5